Sequencing of this TCR beta chain was carried out in a study of immune characterization of retroperitoneal liposarcoma. Germline V lookup: CDR1 MNHNS, CDR2 SASEGT. The CDR3 length is 13 residues. V dropped 4 bases and J dropped 6 bases, with 9 bases sitting between them. MiXCR was run by TCRdb on the PCR reads, yielding one entry per CDR3 protein. The data hold about 10,000 distinct CDR3 sequences, with roughly a quarter observed a single time. This receptor was obtained from a male donor with retroperitoneal liposarcoma. Sequences were obtained from blood. The chain uses TRBV6-1 and TRBJ1-4; D is uncertain. The CDR3 loop reads CASSATIDEKLFF. As DNA, the CDR3 is TGTGCCAGCAGTGCCACCATAGATGAAAAACTGTTTTTT.